These 20 T cell receptor beta chains came from one sample sequenced in a study of control samples from healthy donors and cancer patients. Repertoires were generated with immunoSEQ multiplex PCR, while TCRdb's copy carries only in-frame clones and drops some. The sample lists 70,000 to 80,000 clones; approximately 84% were seen once. Sequencing input: blood. Receptors were obtained from a man in his forties or fifties in good health.

The table lists this clone with a few counts. The chain links TRBV5-4 to TRBJ1-3, with D unresolved. Trimming removed 0 bases at V and 2 bases at J, with 9 bases between. This CDR3 contains 15 residues. From germline, CDR1 is SGHNT and CDR2 YYREEE (reference sequence). As DNA, the CDR3 is TGTGCCAGCAGCTTGGCCGGGCAGGCTGGAAACACCATATATTTT. Translated: CASSLAGQAGNTIYF. Full variable domain (missing parts from reference TRBV5-4 and TRBJ1-3): ETGVTQSPTHLIKTRGQQVTLRCSSQSGHNTVSWYQQALGQGPQFIFQYYREEENGRGNFPPRFSGLQFPNYSSELNVNALELDDSALYLCASSLAGQAGNTIYFGEGSWLTVV.

The J gene is TRBJ2-1, the V gene TRBV28, with D unclear. Germline CDR1 MDHEN, CDR2 SYDVKM. The length of the CDR3 is 15 residues. V lost 4 bases and J lost 3, with 13 bases in between. CDR3 bases: TGTGCCAGCAGTTATCTGGGCGGATACTACAATGAGCAGTTCTTC. The encoded protein is CASSYLGGYYNEQFF.

V gene TRBV6-4 combines with J gene TRBJ2-3, with 9 nucleotides matching TRBD1. Germline V gives CDR1 MRHNA, CDR2 SNTAGT. V lost 4 bases to trimming and J lost 1 base; unmatched junction nucleotides: 0. The CDR3 runs to 14 residues. The CDR3: CASSGTGGTDTQYF. CDR3 bases: TGTGCCAGCAGTGGGACAGGGGGCACAGATACGCAGTATTTT.

This clone was counted a few times. The J gene is TRBJ2-7, the V gene TRBV21-1. TRBV21-1 is labeled a pseudogene. The CDR3 has 12 residues. The DNA of the CDR3 is TGTGCCAGCAGCAAAGTGAGACACGAGCAGTACTTC. Translated: CASSKVRHEQYF.

CDR3 protein: CASSYTEREAPYNEQFF. CDR3 sequence (DNA): TGTGCCAGCAGTTACACAGAGCGGGAGGCCCCTTACAATGAGCAGTTCTTC. This chain uses TRBV6-2 or TRBV6-3 with TRBJ2-1; 9 bases fit TRBD2. The CDR3 contains 17 residues. Germline V CDR1 and CDR2: MNHEY, SVGEGT. The J segment lost 4 bases and the V segment lost 2 bases, leaving 9 bases of the junction unmatched.

The chain joins TRBV3-1 (or the pseudogene TRBV3-2) to TRBJ1-1; D perhaps matches TRBD1 (6 bases). Trimming took 0 bases from V and 5 from J, leaving 13 bases between them. This CDR3 has 15 amino acids. CDR1 and CDR2 from the germline V gene are LGHDT and YNNKEL (reference sequence). For the CDR3, the DNA is TGTGCCAGCAGCCAAGATTGGGGGGCACAAACTGAAGCTTTCTTT. Encoded protein: CASSQDWGAQTEAFF.

This clone turned up a few times. The chain recombines TRBV5-6 with TRBJ1-5, with D perhaps TRBD1 (5 bases). This CDR3 has 15 residues. In germline, CDR1 is SGHDT, CDR2 YYEEEE. Trimming took 1 base from V and 0 from J, leaving 8 bases between them. Here the CDR3 reads CASSLRGLSNQPQHF. The CDR3, as DNA: TGTGCCAGCAGCTTGAGGGGACTTAGCAATCAGCCCCAGCATTTT.

V is TRBV10-3 and J is TRBJ1-2, with TRBD1 matching 7 bases. Germline-derived CDR1 and CDR2 are ENHRY and SYGVKD. This CDR3 region has 13 residues. V dropped 7 bases and J dropped 3; count of bases not matched to a gene: 5. The CDR3 DNA reads TGTGCCATCACCGCCGACAGGGACTATGGCTACACCTTC. It is translated as CAITADRDYGYTF.

The CDR3 loop is CASSLDGGANEKLFF. CDR3 sequence (DNA): TGTGCCAGCAGCTTAGACGGGGGGGCTAATGAAAAACTGTTTTTT. The chain carries TRBV7-2 and TRBJ1-4; TRBD1 might be the D (5 bases). The V and J ends lost 1 base and 3 bases respectively, with 9 bases between them. The CDR3 is 15 amino acids. Germline CDR1 SGHTA, CDR2 FQGNSA.

The J gene is TRBJ2-7, the V gene TRBV11-1; 9 bases map to TRBD1. Per germline, CDR1 SGHAT and CDR2 FQDESV (reference sequence). The junction had 7 bases not matched to a gene; V was cut back by 5 bases and J by 2 bases. The CDR3 is 15 residues long. As DNA, the CDR3 is TGTGCCAGCAGCCCCTTTACAGGGGGCCCCTACGAGCAGTACTTC. It codes for CASSPFTGGPYEQYF. Combining the CDR3 with reference TRBV11-1 and TRBJ2-7 gives the whole variable domain EAEVAQSPRYKITEKSQAVAFWCDPISGHATLYWYRQILGQGPELLVQFQDESVVDDSQLPKDRFSAERLKGVDSTLKIQPAELGDSAMYLCASSPFTGGPYEQYFGPGTRLTVT.

This clone came up once. This chain joins TRBV29-1 and TRBJ1-1; possibly TRBD1 for D (6 bases). Trimming pared 5 bases from V and 5 bases from J, leaving 12 bases between. Germline CDR1 reads SQVTM; CDR2 reads ANQGSEA. The CDR3 spans 12 residues. CDR3 residues: CSVSTGGTEAFF. The CDR3 DNA sequence: TGCAGCGTTTCGACAGGAGGAACTGAAGCTTTCTTT.

This chain joins TRBV30 and TRBJ1-4, with a possible D match to TRBD1 (5 bases). Germline CDR1 is GTSNPN and CDR2 is SVGIG (reference sequence). V dropped 7 bases and J dropped 5 bases, with 14 bases sitting between them. The CDR3 covers 13 residues. The CDR3 DNA sequence: TGTGCCTCGGCCGGGGCAGCAAATGAAAAACTGTTTTTT. Amino acids: CASAGAANEKLFF.

The CDR3 DNA reads as TGTGCCACCAGCAGAGTTGGGGGGATCACAGATACGCAGTATTTT. Translated, it gives CATSRVGGITDTQYF. V usage is TRBV15 and J usage is TRBJ2-3, with D maybe TRBD2 (6 bases). The V end was cut by 1 base, the J end by 2 bases, with 10 bases between. The CDR3 extends over 15 amino acids. In germline, CDR1 is LNHNV, CDR2 YYDKDF (reference sequence).

The chain is built from TRBV12-3 or TRBV12-4 and TRBJ2-7, with D possibly TRBD1 on 6 matching bases. The CDR3 sequence is 13 residues long. The V end lost 6 bases, the J end lost 0 bases, and 9 bases lay between the germline ends. The CDR3 reads CASRKTGSYEQYF. The CDR3 DNA follows: TGTGCCAGCAGAAAGACAGGCTCCTACGAGCAGTACTTC.

V usage is TRBV6-6 and J usage is TRBJ2-5, with a possible D match to TRBD1 (6 bases). This CDR3 comprises 14 residues. The germline V and J ends were trimmed by 2 bases and 4 bases, with 11 bases remaining between them. In germline, CDR1 is MNHNY, CDR2 SVGAGI (reference sequence). CDR3 amino acids: CASSYQGLGETQYF. The CDR3 DNA is TGTGCCAGCAGTTACCAGGGGTTGGGAGAGACCCAGTACTTC.

J is TRBJ2-3 and V is TRBV2; 9 bases align to TRBD2. Germline V CDR1 and CDR2: SNHLY, FYNNEI. CDR3 length equals 15 residues. The ends lost 7 bases at V and 6 bases at J; junction bases unmatched: 11. The CDR3 protein is CASKMGLAGTDTQYF. In DNA, the CDR3 is TGTGCCAGCAAAATGGGGCTAGCGGGAACCGATACGCAGTATTTT.

V gene TRBV4-2 combines with J gene TRBJ2-7; weak D call: TRBD1 (5 bases). The germline V and J ends were trimmed by 7 bases and 0 bases, with 13 bases remaining between them. CDR3 size: 14 residues. Per germline, CDR1 LGHNA and CDR2 YNFKEQ. The DNA for the CDR3 is TGTGCCAGCACAGGGTCCTACCCCTCCTACGAGCAGTACTTC. Translated: CASTGSYPSYEQYF.

The chain carries TRBV24-1 and TRBJ2-7; 10 nucleotides line up with TRBD2. V shed 3 bases, J shed 7 bases, and the junction held 17 bases outside the gene matches. The length of the CDR3 is 18 residues. The germline gives CDR1 KGHDR, CDR2 SFDVKD. As DNA, the CDR3 is TGTGCCACCAGTGATGCAAAACCAGGGACTAGCGCCGTTATGGAGCAGTACTTC. Encoded protein: CATSDAKPGTSAVMEQYF.

The chain carries TRBV27 and TRBJ1-1, with D possibly being TRBD1 (5 bases). The CDR3 has 17 residues. Germline-derived CDR1 and CDR2 are MNHEY and SMNVEV (reference sequence). Trimming took off 3 bases at V and 1 base at J, with 18 bases between the two ends. This CDR3 is CASSLLPRGDRNTEAFF. CDR3 DNA: TGTGCCAGCAGTTTGTTACCCCGGGGGGACCGGAACACTGAAGCTTTCTTT.

The chain combines TRBV5-5 with TRBJ2-1; no clear D. CDR3 length: 16 residues. Germline CDR1 reads SGHKS; CDR2 reads YYEKEE (reference sequence). The V end lost 2 bases, the J end lost 0 bases, and 12 bases lay between the germline ends. As DNA, the CDR3 is TGTGCCAGCAGCTTAGAGGTAATACCCTCCTACAATGAGCAGTTCTTC. Amino acids: CASSLEVIPSYNEQFF.